This passage covers 6 T cell receptor beta chains from one sample sequenced in a study of blood T cell repertoires in COVID-19. Data came from immunoSEQ multiplex PCR; TCRdb stores just in-frame clones and leaves some out. The profile shows around 620,000 clones, about 90% of them singletons. Sequenced sample: peripheral blood. These receptors all come from a woman under 30 with acute or convalescent COVID-19.

The chain employs TRBV7-3 and TRBJ2-2, with 9 bases lining up with TRBD2. The CDR3 has 20 residues. The germline CDR1 and CDR2 sequences are SGHTA and FQGTGA. With 5 bases clipped from V and 0 bases from J, the junction kept 16 bases outside the gene matches. CDR3 in amino acids: CASSRTALLAGGPNTGELFF. Written as DNA, the CDR3 is TGTGCCAGCAGCCGAACGGCCCTGCTGGCGGGGGGGCCGAACACCGGGGAGCTGTTTTTT.

The chain has TRBV9 and TRBJ2-1, with no clear D. This CDR3 has 14 amino acids. V shed 0 bases and J shed 2 bases, with 6 bases lying between them. Germline-derived CDR1 and CDR2 are SGDLS and YYNGEE. The CDR3 protein is CASSVEGAYNEQFF. The CDR3 nucleotides read TGTGCCAGCAGCGTAGAAGGAGCCTACAATGAGCAGTTCTTC. The complete variable domain, with remaining parts taken from reference TRBV9 and TRBJ2-1, reads DSGVTQTPKHLITATGQRVTLRCSPRSGDLSVYWYQQSLDQGLQFLIQYYNGEERAKGNILERFSAQQFPDLHSELNLSSLELGDSALYFCASSVEGAYNEQFFGPGTRLTVL.

The chain joins TRBV29-1 to TRBJ1-2; no clear D gene. Per germline, CDR1 SQVTM and CDR2 ANQGSEA. V lost 1 base and J 4 bases, leaving 10 bases between the germline ends. The length of the CDR3 is 13 residues. CDR3 in amino acids: CSVEAAAVYGYTF. CDR3 coding DNA: TGCAGCGTTGAAGCGGCGGCCGTCTATGGCTACACCTTC.

V usage is TRBV11-2 and J usage is TRBJ2-5; tentatively, D is TRBD1 (5 bases). Germline-derived CDR1 and CDR2 are SGHAT and FQNNGV. V lost 1 base and J lost 2, with 8 bases in between. The CDR3 has 14 amino acids. The DNA of the CDR3 is TGTGCCAGCAGCTTAGTCCAGGGTCAAGAGACCCAGTACTTC. Its protein product is CASSLVQGQETQYF. The whole variable domain, filled in from reference TRBV11-2 and TRBJ2-5, reads EAGVAQSPRYKIIEKRQSVAFWCNPISGHATLYWYQQILGQGPKLLIQFQNNGVVDDSQLPKDRFSAERLKGVDSTLKIQPAKLEDSAVYLCASSLVQGQETQYFGPGTRLLVL.

The rearrangement links TRBV5-5 to TRBJ1-3, with D tentatively TRBD1 (6 bases). The CDR3 is made up of 16 amino acids. From germline, CDR1 is SGHKS and CDR2 YYEKEE (reference sequence). V gave up 2 bases and J gave up 0 bases, with 12 bases separating them. The CDR3 sequence: CASSFGQFRSGNTIYF. DNA of the CDR3: TGTGCCAGCAGCTTTGGACAGTTCCGCTCTGGAAACACCATATATTTT. The entire variable domain, with the rest obtained from reference TRBV5-5 and TRBJ1-3, is as follows: DAGVTQSPTHLIKTRGQQVTLRCSPISGHKSVSWYQQVLGQGPQFIFQYYEKEERGRGNFPDRFSARQFPNYSSELNVNALLLGDSALYLCASSFGQFRSGNTIYFGEGSWLTVV.

The chain uses TRBV9 and TRBJ1-1, with TRBD1 as a possible D gene (5 bases). Trimming removed 1 base from V and 3 bases from J, with 10 bases in between. CDR3 length equals 14 residues. Germline V CDR1 and CDR2: SGDLS, YYNGEE. Here the CDR3 DNA reads TGTGCCAGCAGCGTAACGGACACCGACACTGAAGCTTTCTTT. The encoded protein is CASSVTDTDTEAFF. Variable domain in full (rest from reference TRBV9 and TRBJ1-1): DSGVTQTPKHLITATGQRVTLRCSPRSGDLSVYWYQQSLDQGLQFLIQYYNGEERAKGNILERFSAQQFPDLHSELNLSSLELGDSALYFCASSVTDTDTEAFFGQGTRLTVV.